Below, one T cell receptor beta chain is given with its context. Antigen unknown. The entry originates in a study of OX40 agonist ivuxolimab in advanced cancers. Study-level background: In this cohort, patients received ivuxolimab, an agonistic anti-OX40 (CD134) antibody.

If patients had autoimmune disease history or systemic immunosuppression, they were excluded. Assay: immunoSEQ multiplex PCR; the TCRdb copy retains only in-frame clones and omits some. The sample records about 50,000 clones, 91% being singletons. Whole-study findings and limits: Researchers did not establish what antigens the expanded peripheral T cells target. Partial responders dosed at 0.1-3.0 mg/kg displayed clonal expansion ranking among the lowest.

Trimming took off 4 bases at V and 4 bases at J, with 8 bases between the two ends. CDR1 is LNHDA and CDR2 is SQIVND in the germline V gene (reference sequence). The CDR3 consists of 13 residues. This sequence joins TRBV19 and TRBJ2-1; possible D gene TRBD1, 5 bases. The receptor comes from an adult with an advanced solid tumor such as melanoma, head and neck, liver or kidney cancer. The sample was CD4+ or CD8+ T cells sorted from blood, taken in a trial of the OX40 agonist ivuxolimab. CDR3 region: CASSKRGYNEQFF. In DNA, the CDR3 is TGTGCCAGTAGTAAAAGGGGATACAATGAGCAGTTCTTC.